Following are 2 T cell receptor beta chains from one sample sequenced in a study of PD-1 blockade in classical Hodgkin lymphoma. This sample's time point: cycle 4 day 1 (C4D1), after less than 7 weeks of nivolumab. All patients experienced relapse after autologous stem cell transplantation, and brentuximab vedotin exposure was variable. Repertoires were generated with immunoSEQ multiplex PCR, while TCRdb's copy carries only in-frame clones and drops some. This table has about 64,000 clones, 91% appearing once. The source material was peripheral blood mononuclear cells (PBMCs), sampled before the fourth cycle of nivolumab. The receptors originated from a human donor with classical Hodgkin lymphoma.

The chain couples TRBV7-2 to TRBJ2-3, with 13 bases matching TRBD2. This CDR3 has 15 amino acids. Germline V gene sequence: CDR1 SGHTA, CDR2 FQGNSA. V was clipped by 5 bases and J by 3 bases; unmatched bases: 2. The CDR3, as DNA: TGTGCCAGCAGCCAGGGACTAGCGGGGACAGATACGCAGTATTTT. Protein: CASSQGLAGTDTQYF.

V gene TRBV28 combines with J gene TRBJ1-1, with 8 bases identical to TRBD1. Trimming removed 6 bases from V and 8 bases from J; junction bases left unmatched: 11. The CDR3 has 14 amino acids. Germline CDR1 and CDR2: MDHEN and SYDVKM. CDR3 in DNA: TGTGCCAGCAGCCGGGGGGGGACAGGCCGGGAAGCTTTCTTT. It codes for CASSRGGTGREAFF.